Below are 28 T cell receptor beta chains sequenced from a single sample in a study of blood T cell repertoires in COVID-19. This table comes from immunoSEQ multiplex PCR, and its TCRdb copy is limited to in-frame clones, with some not included. In the table there are 100,000 or so clones, around 85% of which are singletons. The sample consisted of peripheral blood. The receptor set was obtained from a woman in her 70s with active or convalescent COVID-19.

The V gene is TRBV5-4, the J gene TRBJ2-1; the match to TRBD2 covers 7 bases. The V segment lost 1 base and the J segment 3 bases; nucleotides outside the gene matches: 4. Germline V CDR1 and CDR2: SGHNT, YYREEE (reference sequence). The CDR3 is 15 amino acids. CDR3 protein: CASSLSSSGYNEQFF. The CDR3 region has the DNA TGTGCCAGCAGCTTGAGCTCTAGCGGCTACAATGAGCAGTTCTTC.

The gene calls are TRBV5-1 and TRBJ2-7; TRBD2 is a possible D gene (6 bases). Germline V gene lookup returns CDR1 SGHRS and CDR2 YFSETQ. V was shortened by 2 bases and J by 0 bases, with 9 bases between the two germline ends. The CDR3 is 14 residues long. The CDR3, as DNA: TGCGCCAGCAGCTTCGGGGGAGCCTCCTACGAGCAGTACTTC. Residues: CASSFGGASYEQYF.

The chain links TRBV9 to TRBJ2-7; tentatively, D is TRBD2 (5 bases). The CDR3 is 15 amino acids. V lost 2 bases, J lost 3 bases, and 15 bases lay in between. Germline V gene sequence: CDR1 SGDLS, CDR2 YYNGEE. CDR3 DNA: TGTGCCAGCAGCGTTACTGAGGGAGTGGGCTACGAGCAGTACTTC. This gives the protein CASSVTEGVGYEQYF.

J is TRBJ1-1 and V is TRBV6-6, with D hard to call. CDR1 is MNHNY, CDR2 SVGAGI, per germline (reference sequence). V was pared by 5 bases and J by 0 bases, with 19 bases between. This CDR3 is built from 17 residues. In DNA form, the CDR3 reads TGTGCCAGCAGTCCTCACGGAGGCGGTATCATGAACACTGAAGCTTTCTTT. Protein sequence: CASSPHGGGIMNTEAFF.

The chain uses TRBV11-2 and TRBJ2-7, with 11 bases matching TRBD2. V was pared by 4 bases and J by 3 bases, with 2 bases of the junction left unmatched. Germline V CDR1 and CDR2: SGHAT, FQNNGV. This CDR3 spans 14 amino acids. The CDR3 protein is CASSSGLAGYEQYF. The DNA of the CDR3 is TGTGCCAGCAGCTCTGGACTAGCGGGCTACGAGCAGTACTTC.

CDR3 residues: CASSHRQGANTEAFF. The CDR3 DNA follows: TGTGCCAGCAGTCACAGACAGGGGGCGAACACTGAAGCTTTCTTT. The rearrangement joins TRBV6-2 or TRBV6-3 to TRBJ1-1, with TRBD1 identical over 10 bases. The CDR3 totals 15 residues. V shed 5 bases, J shed 1 base, and the junction held 4 bases outside the gene matches. CDR1 is MNHEY and CDR2 is SVGEGT in the germline V gene.

The rearrangement uses TRBV2 and TRBJ2-5; the match to TRBD1 covers 9 bases. CDR1 and CDR2 (germline): SNHLY, FYNNEI. With 5 bases clipped from V and 5 bases from J, the junction kept 12 bases outside the gene matches. The CDR3 contains 16 residues. The DNA for the CDR3 is TGTGCCAGCAGTCCCTCACAGGGGGCGTGGGGGGAGACCCAGTACTTC. Its translation: CASSPSQGAWGETQYF.

In its sample, this clone was seen a few times. The chain uses TRBV18 and TRBJ1-1; 7 bases match TRBD1. The trim removed 5 bases at V and 3 bases at J, leaving 3 bases unmatched. The germline gives CDR1 KGHSH, CDR2 LQKENI. The CDR3 length is 13 residues. CDR3 sequence reads: CASSKDRDTEAFF. The CDR3 DNA reads as TGTGCCAGCTCAAAAGACAGGGACACTGAAGCTTTCTTT.

The gene calls are TRBV7-6 and TRBJ2-3, with 12 bases that match TRBD2. This CDR3 has 17 amino acids. Germline values: CDR1 SGHVS, CDR2 FNYEAQ. V lost 5 bases and J lost 0; bases outside the gene matches: 6. The CDR3 loop is CASSLLTSGGSTDTQYF. In DNA form, the CDR3 reads TGTGCCAGCAGCCTCTTGACTAGCGGGGGTAGCACAGATACGCAGTATTTT.

The chain is built from TRBV5-1 and TRBJ1-2; 12 bases agree with TRBD1. The length of the CDR3 is 14 residues. V dropped 5 bases and J dropped 7; count of bases not matched to a gene: 6. CDR1 and CDR2 from the germline V gene are SGHRS and YFSETQ. The chain's CDR3 is CASRVGTGGGGYTF. CDR3 DNA: TGCGCCAGCAGGGTCGGGACAGGGGGCGGTGGCTACACCTTC.

The gene calls are TRBV16 and TRBJ2-7; no firm D call. Trimming shortened V by 1 base and J by 6 bases, and 4 bases separated the two germline ends. Germline V gene data show CDR1 as KGHSY and CDR2 as FQNENV. This CDR3 comprises 11 residues. Here the CDR3 DNA reads TGTGCCAGCAGCCAATTGAGCGAGCAGTACTTC. It specifies CASSQLSEQYF.

The V call is TRBV7-2, the J call TRBJ2-1; D unresolved. Trimming removed 1 base from V and 7 bases from J, with 11 bases in between. Looked up from germline, CDR1 is SGHTA and CDR2 is FQGNSA. This CDR3 is 14 amino acids long. The CDR3 protein is CASSLGVTPNEQFF. The CDR3 DNA reads as TGTGCCAGCAGCTTAGGAGTGACACCGAATGAGCAGTTCTTC.

The chain links TRBV27 to TRBJ1-4; 8 bases line up with TRBD1. V dropped 5 bases and J dropped 5; count of bases not matched to a gene: 4. The CDR3 covers 14 residues. Per the germline V gene, CDR1 is MNHEY and CDR2 is SMNVEV (reference sequence). The CDR3 coding sequence is TGTGCCAGCAGTCGACAGGGGCAAAATGAAAAACTGTTTTTT. Amino acid sequence: CASSRQGQNEKLFF.

This chain joins TRBV3-1 (or the pseudogene TRBV3-2) and TRBJ2-5, with TRBD1 matching over 10 bases. The ends lost 2 bases at V and 5 bases at J; junction bases unmatched: 11. The CDR3 has 17 amino acids. From germline, CDR1 is LGHDT and CDR2 YNNKEL (reference sequence). This CDR3 reads CASSQRQGAGEWETQYF. CDR3 nucleotide sequence: TGTGCCAGCAGCCAAAGACAGGGGGCGGGCGAATGGGAGACCCAGTACTTC.

The chain has TRBV6-2 or TRBV6-3 and TRBJ1-5; weak D call: TRBD1 (5 bases). With 4 bases removed from V and 6 bases from J, the gap between germline ends came to 16 bases. The V gene's germline CDR1 is MNHEY and CDR2 SVGEGT. The CDR3 is 15 amino acids. As DNA, the CDR3 is TGTGCCAGCAGTTGGCAAGACAGTCTCGGTCAGCCCCAGCATTTT. This sequence encodes CASSWQDSLGQPQHF.

This clone was seen only a few times. The chain recombines TRBV7-2 with TRBJ1-6, with D maybe TRBD1 (5 bases). The length of the CDR3 is 15 residues. V lost 6 bases to trimming and J lost 5 bases, with 14 bases between them. Germline values: CDR1 SGHTA, CDR2 FQGNSA. This chain's CDR3 is CASSSQTANNSPLHF. CDR3 DNA sequence: TGTGCCAGCAGTTCACAGACAGCCAATAATTCACCCCTCCACTTT.

V and J are TRBV18 and TRBJ1-6; D gene ambiguous. Germline assignment: CDR1 KGHSH and CDR2 LQKENI. Trimming cost V 2 bases and J 11 bases, with 10 bases left between them. CDR3 length: 13 amino acids. The CDR3 DNA reads TGTGCCAGCTCACCATTAGGGAGCGCACCCCTCCACTTT. Protein: CASSPLGSAPLHF.

This rearrangement joins TRBV19 to TRBJ1-2, with a possible D match to TRBD1 (5 bases). The CDR3 has 14 residues. Germline-derived CDR1 and CDR2 are LNHDA and SQIVND (reference sequence). V lost 2 bases and J 3 bases, leaving 10 bases between the germline ends. The CDR3 is CASSIRGQDYGYTF. As DNA, the CDR3 is TGTGCCAGTAGTATAAGGGGTCAGGACTATGGCTACACCTTC.

This chain joins TRBV5-6 and TRBJ2-3; D gene unclear. Trimming took 1 base from V and 4 from J, leaving 16 bases between them. The germline CDR1 and CDR2 sequences are SGHDT and YYEEEE. The CDR3 is 16 residues long. This CDR3 is CASSLSPFREADTQYF. CDR3 bases: TGTGCCAGCAGCTTGTCACCCTTCAGAGAGGCAGATACGCAGTATTTT.

This chain connects TRBV3-1 (or the pseudogene TRBV3-2) to TRBJ2-1; 9 nucleotides agree with TRBD1. There are 18 residues in the CDR3. Germline V CDR1 and CDR2: LGHDT, YNNKEL (reference sequence). The junction had 7 bases not matched to a gene; V was cut back by 0 bases and J by 1 base. DNA for the CDR3: TGTGCCAGCAGCCAAGACCAGCGGGACAGGGAGTCCTACAATGAGCAGTTCTTC. The encoded protein is CASSQDQRDRESYNEQFF.

The CDR3: CASSQETGYSYEQYF. CDR3 coding DNA: TGTGCCAGCAGCCAGGAAACAGGGTATTCATACGAGCAGTACTTC. This chain uses TRBV4-2 with TRBJ2-7; a possible D gene is TRBD1 (6 bases). This CDR3 spans 15 amino acids. Germline CDR1 LGHNA, CDR2 YNFKEQ. V was cut by 3 bases and J by 4 bases, with 16 bases left in between.

V is TRBV7-9 and J is TRBJ2-3; the D gene is possibly TRBD2 (5 bases). Trimming cost V 5 bases and J 6 bases, with 15 bases left between them. The CDR3 is 14 amino acids. Looked up from germline, CDR1 is SEHNR and CDR2 is FQNEAQ (reference sequence). The CDR3 reads CASSINKGADTQYF. The DNA for the CDR3 is TGTGCCAGCAGCATCAATAAGGGAGCGGATACGCAGTATTTT.

This clone was counted only a few times. This chain uses TRBV6-2 or TRBV6-3 with TRBJ2-3, with 8 bases that match TRBD2. The CDR3 extends over 14 amino acids. Germline CDR1 is MNHEY and CDR2 is SVGEGT. With V trimmed by 2 bases and J by 6 bases, 4 bases remained unmatched. CDR3 bases: TGTGCCAGCAGTTACGGGCTAGCGGGCGATACGCAGTATTTT. This sequence encodes CASSYGLAGDTQYF.

The rearrangement links TRBV6-1 to TRBJ2-1; TRBD2 matches at 9 bases. The CDR3 runs 14 residues. Germline V gene data show CDR1 as MNHNS and CDR2 as SASEGT. The ends lost 3 bases at V and 8 bases at J; junction bases unmatched: 5. CDR3 region: CASSEAGGPDEQFF. Written as DNA, the CDR3 is TGTGCCAGCAGTGAGGCGGGAGGGCCGGATGAGCAGTTCTTC.

The genes are TRBV27 and TRBJ2-6, with D tentatively TRBD1 (6 bases). The CDR3 is made up of 16 amino acids. V was shortened by 5 bases and J by 1 base, with 12 bases between the two germline ends. Per germline, CDR1 MNHEY and CDR2 SMNVEV (reference sequence). The CDR3 here is CASSPARGSGANVLTF. Here the CDR3 DNA reads TGTGCCAGCAGTCCGGCCAGGGGTTCTGGGGCCAACGTCCTGACTTTC.

The chain couples TRBV11-1 to TRBJ2-2; D is unresolved. V gave up 6 bases and J gave up 2 bases, with 4 bases separating them. The CDR3 sequence is 12 residues long. The germline V gene has CDR1 SGHAT and CDR2 FQDESV (reference sequence). CDR3: CASRQNTGELFF. CDR3 DNA: TGTGCCAGCAGACAAAACACCGGGGAGCTGTTTTTT.

V and J are TRBV6-6 and TRBJ2-3; no clear D. The CDR3 sequence is 12 residues long. CDR1 and CDR2 (germline): MNHNY, SVGAGI (reference sequence). V was trimmed by 6 bases and J by 0 bases, leaving 4 bases between them. The CDR3 sequence is CASRLSTDTQYF. In nucleotides, the CDR3 is TGTGCCAGCAGATTAAGCACAGATACGCAGTATTTT.

In this sample, this clone turned up many times. The V and J genes are TRBV19 and TRBJ1-3; TRBD1 might be the D (5 bases). V was clipped by 5 bases and J by 3 bases, with 14 bases between them. Per the germline V gene, CDR1 is LNHDA and CDR2 is SQIVND (reference sequence). The CDR3 covers 15 residues. In DNA form, the CDR3 reads TGTGCCAGTAGTGCGGGGACTTCGATTGGAAACACCATATATTTT. Translating it yields CASSAGTSIGNTIYF. The variable domain in full, with the rest retrieved from reference TRBV19 and TRBJ1-3, is DGGITQSPKYLFRKEGQNVTLSCEQNLNHDAMYWYRQDPGQGLRLIYYSQIVNDFQKGDIAEGYSVSREKKESFPLTVTSAQKNPTAFYLCASSAGTSIGNTIYFGEGSWLTVV.